What follows is one T cell receptor (beta chain) and its context. Its antigen is currently unknown. V was shortened by 5 bases and J by 8 bases, with 24 bases between the two germline ends. The CDR3 sequence is 17 residues long. Germline V gene lookup returns CDR1 SGHAT and CDR2 FQNNGV. Repertoires were generated with immunoSEQ multiplex PCR, while TCRdb's copy carries only in-frame clones and drops some. The sample has roughly 380,000 clones; about 91% are singletons. The data stem from a study of Ad26.COV2.S vaccination and SARS-CoV-2 variants. Study outcomes and limitations: Ad26.COV2.S recipients had broader spike-specific TCRs (P = 0.0014).

The input for sequencing was peripheral blood, taken after recovery from COVID-19. This chain joins TRBV11-2 and TRBJ1-4; perhaps TRBD1 as D (6 bases). The source is a human donor who had recovered from COVID-19. This CDR3 is CASSPIQPGLRGEKLFF. The DNA of the CDR3 is TGTGCCAGCAGCCCCATACAGCCGGGCCTCAGGGGCGAAAAACTGTTTTTT.